This TCR delta chain was identified in a study of Vδ1+ human thymocytes. Broader study findings: Bulk repertoire data may be misinterpreted because of unexpected Vdelta2 sequences. Thymic TRG and TRD repertoires appeared highly polyclonal.

Extracted RNA was reverse transcribed into cDNA. Pooled V-gene forward primers with one constant-region reverse primer generated the CDR3 amplicons by multiplex PCR. TCRdb reanalyzed the multiplex PCR reads using CATT. The sample consists of some 19,000 delta-chain clones, about 8% of them appearing once. The table lists this clone with a few counts. Its antigen is still unknown. Vdelta1+ thymocyte sorts reached between about 97% and 99.6% purity. Trimming took 0 bases from V and 8 from J; bases not matched to a gene: 23. This CDR3 region has 20 residues. The germline gives CDR1 TSWWSYY, CDR2 QGS. This rearrangement joins TRDV1 to TRDJ1, with 8 bases fitting TRDD3. This clonotype was sampled from a child less than two years old who had congenital heart surgery. Sequencing was carried out using Vdelta1+ gamma-delta thymocytes from the thymus. Indicated subset: FACS-sorted CD3+ TCRalphabeta- TCRVdelta1+ TCRVdelta2- thymocytes. The DNA of the CDR3 is TGTGCTCTTGGGGAACTCTCCCGTCATGGCCCGCTACTGGGGGGGCGAAAACTCATCTTT. Encoded protein: CALGELSRHGPLLGGRKLIF.